The entry below gives a single TCR beta chain sequence along with its context. These data belong to a study of blood T cell repertoires in COVID-19. Overall study context: The study drew acute and convalescent COVID-19 samples from the United States, Italy and Spain. Nucleic acid was either cDNA or gDNA, and it came from T cells, B-cell-depleted T cells, or PBMCs.

Followed over time, Seattle patients had been enrolled while infection was active. Measured with immunoSEQ multiplex PCR; TCRdb has only the in-frame clones, and not every one. The sample includes approximately 120,000 clones, 92% seen only once; the top ten take approximately 2%. This CDR3 has 16 residues. The V gene's germline CDR1 is GTSNPN and CDR2 SVGIG (reference sequence). Trimming cost V 3 bases and J 1 base; bases outside gene matches: 3. Sequences were obtained from peripheral blood. The chain recombines TRBV30 with TRBJ2-6, with TRBD1 matching over 10 bases. This clonotype originated in a man aged 45-60 years with COVID-19, enrolled during active disease. The CDR3 DNA is TGTGCCTGGAGGGACAGGGGGATTTCTGGGGCCAACGTCCTGACTTTC. Translating gives CAWRDRGISGANVLTF.